These 28 T cell receptor beta chains were all obtained from the same sample, sequenced in a study of early T cells in non-severe SARS-CoV-2 infection. Each CDR3 protein gets one entry after TCRdb re-called the 5' RACE reads with MiXCR. The sample records about 70,000 distinct CDR3 sequences, around 12% being singletons. Sequences were obtained from whole blood. The receptors shown here come from an adult who was a healthcare worker with PCR-confirmed SARS-CoV-2 infection or an uninfected control (not recorded which).

This clonotype has more than one count but fewer than ten. The chain uses TRBV9 and TRBJ2-3; 7 bases align to TRBD1. The CDR3 extends over 15 amino acids. Germline CDR1 SGDLS, CDR2 YYNGEE. The V segment lost 3 bases and the J segment 1 base; nucleotides outside the gene matches: 5. Written as DNA, the CDR3 is TGTGCCAGCAGCGGACAGGGTTTGGGCACAGATACGCAGTATTTT. Translating it yields CASSGQGLGTDTQYF.

Many counts were recorded for this clonotype. V usage is TRBV6-2 or TRBV6-3 and J usage is TRBJ2-7, with D perhaps matching TRBD2 (5 bases). Germline V gives CDR1 MNHEY, CDR2 SVGEGT. CDR3 size: 15 residues. Trimming shortened V by 2 bases and J by 0 bases, and 11 bases separated the two germline ends. DNA for the CDR3: TGTGCCAGCAGTTACCCCGGGATCCCCTCCTACGAGCAGTACTTC. Translating gives CASSYPGIPSYEQYF.

The J gene is TRBJ2-7, the V gene TRBV29-1, with D perhaps matching TRBD1 (6 bases). Trimming removed 5 bases from V and 5 bases from J, with 13 bases in between. Germline CDR1 and CDR2: SQVTM and ANQGSEA. The CDR3 has 12 residues. The CDR3 spells CSVRLTGHEQYF. CDR3 DNA: TGCAGCGTTCGTCTTACAGGGCACGAGCAGTACTTC.

This clonotype was seen ten or more times. This chain links TRBV19 with TRBJ2-1; 7 bases are a match to TRBD2. Germline values: CDR1 LNHDA, CDR2 SQIVND (reference sequence). CDR3 length: 21 residues. The V gene end was trimmed by 3 bases and the J gene end by 2 bases; junction bases not matched to a gene: 22. CDR3 region: CASSMPSPFQGAGATYNEQFF. In DNA, the CDR3 is TGTGCCAGTAGTATGCCTTCCCCCTTCCAAGGTGCGGGAGCAACCTACAATGAGCAGTTCTTC.

This clonotype was counted ten times or more. The chain carries TRBV27 and TRBJ2-3; D gene unclear. The germline V gene has CDR1 MNHEY and CDR2 SMNVEV (reference sequence). This CDR3 contains 16 residues. The ends were cut back, 5 bases at V and 2 bases at J, with 17 bases in the middle. The CDR3 nucleotides read TGTGCCAGCAGTCCCCGTGCAGGTGGGGTCACAGATACGCAGTATTTT. Translation gives CASSPRAGGVTDTQYF.

In its sample, this clonotype was seen many times. V usage is TRBV6-5 and J usage is TRBJ2-7; weak D call: TRBD2 (6 bases). This CDR3 is built from 15 residues. Trimming left V 6 bases short and J 4 bases short, with 19 bases between. Germline V lookup: CDR1 MNHEY, CDR2 SVGAGI. As DNA, the CDR3 is TGTGCCAGCAGCTCGACGGGTGCTGGGGGGTACGAGCAGTACTTC. It is translated as CASSSTGAGGYEQYF.

This clonotype has at least ten counts. The V call is TRBV29-1, the J call TRBJ1-1; D remains ambiguous. This CDR3 is built from 12 residues. Trimming removed 4 bases at V and 1 base at J, with 7 bases between. Per germline, CDR1 SQVTM and CDR2 ANQGSEA. The DNA of the CDR3 is TGCAGCGTTGGTTGGGGGAACACTGAAGCTTTCTTT. This encodes CSVGWGNTEAFF.

This clonotype has more than one count but fewer than ten. The chain links TRBV20-1 to TRBJ2-1; D is undetermined. Trimming cost V 1 base and J 0 bases, with 10 bases left between them. The CDR3 totals 15 residues. Germline V lookup: CDR1 DFQATT, CDR2 SNEGSKA (reference sequence). CDR3: CSARVSVSSYNEQFF. CDR3 in DNA: TGCAGTGCTAGAGTATCAGTTTCCTCCTACAATGAGCAGTTCTTC.

This clonotype was detected ten times or more. The V and J genes are TRBV29-1 and TRBJ1-1; the match to TRBD1 covers 8 bases. Germline-derived CDR1 and CDR2 are SQVTM and ANQGSEA. The CDR3 covers 14 residues. The ends lost 3 bases at V and 1 base at J; junction bases unmatched: 4. Here the CDR3 reads CSVEVGQGNTEAFF. CDR3 nucleotide sequence: TGCAGCGTTGAGGTCGGACAGGGGAACACTGAAGCTTTCTTT.

This clonotype was seen many times. The chain links TRBV6-2 or TRBV6-3 to TRBJ1-5; D is unresolved. Looked up from germline, CDR1 is MNHEY and CDR2 is SVGEGT. V was trimmed by 5 bases and J by 3 bases, leaving 8 bases between them. This CDR3 has 13 amino acids. The CDR3 sequence is CASSERDNQPQHF. CDR3 coding DNA: TGTGCCAGCAGTGAGAGGGACAATCAGCCCCAGCATTTT.

This clonotype was seen repeatedly, ten times or more. The chain links TRBV19 to TRBJ2-2; possibly TRBD1 or TRBD2 for D (5 bases each). CDR1 and CDR2 (germline): LNHDA, SQIVND (reference sequence). The CDR3 is made up of 13 amino acids. Between the trimmed V and J ends, which lost 8 bases and 4 bases, there was a span of 11 bases. The CDR3 spells CASEPGGTGELFF. DNA of the CDR3: TGTGCCAGTGAGCCTGGGGGCACCGGGGAGCTGTTTTTT.

This clonotype was counted many times. V gene TRBV20-1 combines with J gene TRBJ2-7; 7 bases agree with TRBD1. Trimming cost V 7 bases and J 0 bases; bases outside gene matches: 9. Germline CDR1 and CDR2: DFQATT and SNEGSKA (reference sequence). The CDR3 totals 14 residues. CDR3 in DNA: TGCAGTGTCCCAGGGACAGCCAACTCCTACGAGCAGTACTTC. Translation gives CSVPGTANSYEQYF.

This clonotype has ten or more counts. This sequence joins TRBV29-1 and TRBJ2-1; 10 nucleotides line up with TRBD2. CDR1 SQVTM and CDR2 ANQGSEA come from the germline V gene. CDR3 size: 14 residues. J gave up 7 bases and V 2 bases, and 5 bases lay outside the gene matches. Here the CDR3 DNA reads TGCAGCGTTGAATGGCTAGCGGGAGCAAATGAGCAGTTCTTC. It translates to CSVEWLAGANEQFF.

The table lists this clonotype with many counts. V is TRBV27 and J is TRBJ2-1; D perhaps matches TRBD1 (5 bases). This CDR3 comprises 15 residues. Deletions cut 5 bases from V and 6 bases from J, with 17 bases between. In germline, CDR1 is MNHEY, CDR2 SMNVEV (reference sequence). The CDR3 reads CASSPPRVAANEQFF. DNA for the CDR3: TGTGCCAGCAGTCCCCCCAGGGTAGCAGCCAATGAGCAGTTCTTC.

This clonotype was seen many times. The rearrangement joins TRBV27 to TRBJ2-7; D is possibly TRBD1 (5 bases). Germline values: CDR1 MNHEY, CDR2 SMNVEV (reference sequence). The germline V and J ends were trimmed by 0 bases and 0 bases, with 21 bases remaining between them. There are 19 residues in the CDR3. The CDR3 nucleotides read TGTGCCAGCAGTTTATCGACCCCTACGCGGTTCAGGGACTCCTACGAGCAGTACTTC. Translated: CASSLSTPTRFRDSYEQYF.

This chain uses TRBV29-1 with TRBJ1-1; tentative D call: TRBD1 (6 bases). Germline-derived CDR1 and CDR2 are SQVTM and ANQGSEA. The CDR3 runs 13 residues. Deletions cut 7 bases from V and 3 bases from J, with 15 bases between. The CDR3 DNA sequence: TGCAGCGGAAGTCAGGGGCAAGACACTGAAGCTTTCTTT. It is translated as CSGSQGQDTEAFF.

This clonotype was recorded at least ten times. The DNA for the CDR3 is TGTGCCAGCAGTTTAATTTGGGCGGGGGTCGACGAGCAGTACTTC. As protein: CASSLIWAGVDEQYF. The chain links TRBV12-3 or TRBV12-4 to TRBJ2-7; 7 bases match TRBD2. The CDR3 is made up of 15 amino acids. J lost 5 bases, V lost 2 bases, and 9 bases had no gene match.

This CDR3 is CSALRRQGTTEAFF. CDR3 coding DNA: TGCAGCGCCCTGCGGCGACAAGGTACAACTGAAGCTTTCTTT. The chain is built from TRBV29-1 and TRBJ1-1; D gene uncertain. The germline gives CDR1 SQVTM, CDR2 ANQGSEA. Trimming took off 7 bases at V and 5 bases at J, with 20 bases between the two ends. CDR3 length equals 14 residues. The variable domain in full, completed from reference TRBV29-1 and TRBJ1-1, reads SAVISQKPSRDICQRGTSLTIQCQVDSQVTMMFWYRQQPGQSLTLIATANQGSEATYESGFVIDKFPISRPNLTFSTLTVSNMSPEDSSIYLCSALRRQGTTEAFFGQGTRLTVV.

This clonotype was detected ten times or more. The CDR3: CASSLALGQETQYF. In DNA, the CDR3 is TGTGCCAGCAGCTTAGCTTTAGGCCAAGAGACCCAGTACTTC. The chain is built from TRBV11-2 and TRBJ2-5; D gene uncertain. The CDR3 has 14 residues. Per germline, CDR1 SGHAT and CDR2 FQNNGV. V lost 1 base to trimming and J lost 1 base, with 7 bases between them.

The chain joins TRBV28 to TRBJ2-7; D not certain. Germline lookup yields CDR1 MDHEN and CDR2 SYDVKM. V shed 3 bases and J shed 0 bases, with 6 bases lying between them. The CDR3 consists of 13 residues. CDR3 residues: CASSFPVSYEQYF. CDR3 in DNA: TGTGCCAGCAGTTTTCCGGTCTCCTACGAGCAGTACTTC.

This clonotype was observed many times. The chain employs TRBV3-1 and TRBJ2-2; D is undetermined. V gave up 3 bases and J gave up 1 base, with 15 bases separating them. CDR3 length: 17 amino acids. CDR1 is LGHDT, CDR2 YNNKEL, per germline (reference sequence). The CDR3 region is CASSQSASVRNTGELFF. In DNA form, the CDR3 reads TGTGCCAGCAGCCAGAGCGCCTCGGTCAGGAACACCGGGGAGCTGTTTTTT.

With regard to this clonotype: This may arise from a read error, as a much more abundant clone is one base away. The genes are TRBV20-1 and TRBJ1-4; D remains ambiguous. CDR1 is DFQATT and CDR2 is SNEGSKA in the germline V gene (reference sequence). CDR3 length equals 16 residues. The CDR3 loop reads CSARDLKGTDNEKPFF. The DNA for the CDR3 is TGCAGTGCTAGAGATTTGAAGGGTACAGATAATGAAAAACCGTTTTTT.

This clonotype was counted many times. CDR3 residues: CASSVDPGSYEQYF. CDR3 bases: TGTGCCAGCAGCGTAGATCCAGGCTCCTACGAGCAGTACTTC. The chain employs TRBV9 and TRBJ2-7, with D hard to call. Germline V gene sequence: CDR1 SGDLS, CDR2 YYNGEE. The CDR3 totals 14 residues. With 0 bases removed from V and 0 bases from J, the gap between germline ends came to 7 bases. Filled out from reference TRBV9 and TRBJ2-7, the complete variable domain reads DSGVTQTPKHLITATGQRVTLRCSPRSGDLSVYWYQQSLDQGLQFLIQYYNGEERAKGNILERFSAQQFPDLHSELNLSSLELGDSALYFCASSVDPGSYEQYFGPGTRLTVT.

This clonotype appeared many times. Written as DNA, the CDR3 is TGTGCCAGCAGCCCACACATTGACACCGGGGAGCTGTTTTTT. Protein sequence: CASSPHIDTGELFF. The J gene is TRBJ2-2, the V gene TRBV14; no definite D call. The CDR3 contains 14 residues. Germline CDR1 reads SGHDN; CDR2 reads FVKESK. Trimming cost V 4 bases and J 3 bases, with 9 bases left between them.

This clonotype has at least ten counts. CDR3 amino acids: CASSSASIYTDTQYF. As DNA, the CDR3 is TGCGCCAGCAGCTCCGCTAGTATTTACACAGATACGCAGTATTTT. This chain links TRBV5-1 with TRBJ2-3; D gene ambiguous. Germline V gene data show CDR1 as SGHRS and CDR2 as YFSETQ. Between the trimmed V and J ends, which lost 3 bases and 2 bases, there was a span of 13 bases. The CDR3 sequence is 15 residues long.

This clonotype has ten or more counts. The chain uses TRBV9 and TRBJ2-1, with unresolved D. The CDR3 spans 15 residues. V gave up 2 bases and J gave up 8 bases, with 17 bases separating them. Germline CDR1 reads SGDLS; CDR2 reads YYNGEE. For the CDR3, the DNA is TGTGCCAGCAGCGTTCTAGGGCATGAGAGGTATGAGCAGTTCTTC. Residues: CASSVLGHERYEQFF.

This clonotype occurred many times. This chain uses TRBV28 with TRBJ2-7; D is ambiguous. The CDR3 extends over 14 amino acids. Germline lookup yields CDR1 MDHEN and CDR2 SYDVKM. Deletions cut 5 bases from V and 0 bases from J, with 11 bases between. Here the CDR3 DNA reads TGTGCCAGCAGTCCTCCGGCCATCTCCTACGAGCAGTACTTC. It is translated as CASSPPAISYEQYF.

This clonotype has ten or more counts. The gene calls are TRBV3-1 and TRBJ2-7; D is undetermined. CDR3 length equals 15 residues. Germline loops: CDR1 LGHDT, CDR2 YNNKEL (reference sequence). V gave up 0 bases and J gave up 7 bases, with 16 bases separating them. Written as DNA, the CDR3 is TGTGCCAGCAGCCAAGATACCACCGAGCTGGGGGAGCAGTACTTC. Protein sequence: CASSQDTTELGEQYF.